A single sample is the source of the 29 T cell receptor beta chains below, sequenced in a study of CD8+ T cells in alopecia areata. RNA extraction was followed by reverse transcription into cDNA, which acted as the sequencing template. TCRdb keeps only in-frame clones here, not all; method: immunoSEQ multiplex PCR. The data contain over 70,000 clones, 60% to 70% of them seen just once; the ten biggest clones take up about a quarter. Regarding treatment: oral pan-JAK inhibitor, 5-10 mg twice daily. The material sequenced was CD8+ T cells sorted from blood, taken at week 24, from a patient treated with tofacitinib. The receptors were sampled from a human donor with alopecia areata.

This sequence joins TRBV7-9 and TRBJ2-4; the D call may be TRBD1 or TRBD2 (5 bases each). CDR1 SEHNR and CDR2 FQNEAQ come from the germline V gene (reference sequence). This CDR3 comprises 18 residues. Deletions cut 5 bases from V and 6 bases from J, with 26 bases between. The CDR3 region is CASSPPRADSHGANIQYF. DNA of the CDR3: TGTGCCAGCAGCCCACCCCGAGCGGACTCCCATGGGGCAAACATTCAGTACTTC.

V and J are TRBV4-1 and TRBJ2-7; the match to TRBD2 covers 13 bases. V lost 4 bases, J lost 2 bases, and 2 bases stayed unmatched. Germline V gene sequence: CDR1 MGHRA, CDR2 YSYEKL. The CDR3 consists of 15 residues. CDR3 nucleotide sequence: TGCGCCAGCAGCCGAGGGACTAGCGGGGCCTACGAGCAGTACTTC. Its protein product is CASSRGTSGAYEQYF.

V is TRBV25-1 and J is TRBJ2-5; the D gene is possibly TRBD2 (7 bases). The V end lost 4 bases, the J end lost 5 bases, and 14 bases lay between the germline ends. Germline values: CDR1 MGHDK, CDR2 SYGVNS. The CDR3 is 14 residues long. The CDR3 protein is CASSALGRGETQYF. In DNA form, the CDR3 reads TGTGCCAGCAGTGCCCTGGGGAGGGGGGAGACCCAGTACTTC.

This clone was observed a few times. This chain joins TRBV29-1 and TRBJ2-3, with D possibly TRBD1 on 6 matching bases. Trimming left V 6 bases short and J 14 bases short, with 9 bases between. Germline assignment: CDR1 SQVTM and CDR2 ANQGSEA. This CDR3 spans 8 amino acids. The CDR3: CSVQGRYF. CDR3 DNA sequence: TGCAGCGTACAGGGCCGGTATTTT.

This clone was detected a few times. The V and J genes are TRBV4-1 and TRBJ1-2, with a possible D match to TRBD1 (5 bases). CDR3 size: 17 residues. The germline CDR1 and CDR2 sequences are MGHRA and YSYEKL. Trimming cost V 4 bases and J 2 bases, with 20 bases left between them. CDR3 DNA sequence: TGCGCCAGCAGCCCTCAAGGTGATTCAGGGCCCAACTATGGCTACACCTTC. Its protein product is CASSPQGDSGPNYGYTF.

V usage is TRBV4-3 and J usage is TRBJ2-7; possibly TRBD2 for D (5 bases). V was trimmed by 0 bases and J by 0 bases, leaving 9 bases between them. Germline V lookup: CDR1 LGHNA, CDR2 YSLEER. The CDR3 totals 15 residues. CDR3 residues: CASSQDSGLSYEQYF. The CDR3 DNA follows: TGCGCCAGCAGCCAAGATTCAGGACTCTCCTACGAGCAGTACTTC.

The CDR3 spells CASSLAFGGLQETQYF. The CDR3 DNA follows: TGCGCCAGCAGCCTTGCGTTCGGAGGCCTCCAAGAGACCCAGTACTTC. The genes are TRBV4-1 and TRBJ2-5, with a tentative D call TRBD2 (5 bases). V gave up 4 bases and J gave up 1 base, with 16 bases separating them. The CDR3 length is 16 residues. Germline V gene lookup returns CDR1 MGHRA and CDR2 YSYEKL.

J is TRBJ1-1 and V is TRBV13, with D unclear. Germline CDR1 is PRHDT and CDR2 is FYEKMQ (reference sequence). The CDR3 has 13 residues. The V and J ends lost 1 base and 5 bases respectively, with 8 bases between them. CDR3: CASSLVEGTEAFF. In DNA, the CDR3 is TGTGCCAGCAGCTTAGTCGAGGGAACTGAAGCTTTCTTT.

This clone was detected only a few times. V is TRBV5-1 and J is TRBJ2-2, with 9 bases fitting TRBD1. The V gene's germline CDR1 is SGHRS and CDR2 YFSETQ. V lost 4 bases, J lost 0 bases, and 7 bases stayed unmatched. This CDR3 spans 17 amino acids. CDR3 residues: CASSAPGQGPNTGELFF. The CDR3 nucleotides are TGCGCCAGCAGCGCCCCGGGACAGGGACCGAACACCGGGGAGCTGTTTTTT.

This chain uses TRBV14 with TRBJ2-1; maybe TRBD1 (5 bases). The CDR3 spans 17 residues. V shed 1 base and J shed 0 bases, with 13 bases lying between them. Germline V gene sequence: CDR1 SGHDN, CDR2 FVKESK. In DNA, the CDR3 is TGTGCCAGCAGCCAAGTGTCAGGGCTCTTCTCCTACAATGAGCAGTTCTTC. Translating gives CASSQVSGLFSYNEQFF.

The chain has TRBV13 and TRBJ1-1; 11 nucleotides agree with TRBD1. J was trimmed by 5 bases and V by 5 bases; bases with no gene match: 4. The CDR3 length is 14 residues. The germline V gene has CDR1 PRHDT and CDR2 FYEKMQ (reference sequence). The CDR3 region has the DNA TGTGCCAGCAGCCAGGACAGGGGGCAGACTGAAGCTTTCTTT. It is translated as CASSQDRGQTEAFF.

A single count supports this clone. V is TRBV6-5 and J is TRBJ1-2; 8 nucleotides line up with TRBD1. The J segment lost 4 bases and the V segment lost 6 bases, leaving 7 bases of the junction unmatched. From germline, CDR1 is MNHEY and CDR2 SVGAGI. The CDR3 contains 14 residues. The CDR3 spells CASSYTGGVYGYTF. The CDR3 DNA follows: TGTGCCAGCAGCTACACAGGGGGGGTCTATGGCTACACCTTC.

This clone was picked up a small number of times. This rearrangement joins TRBV27 to TRBJ2-7; D call uncertain. Germline V gene data show CDR1 as MNHEY and CDR2 as SMNVEV (reference sequence). With 5 bases removed from V and 5 bases from J, the gap between germline ends came to 16 bases. The CDR3 sequence is 14 residues long. The CDR3 loop is CASSPNGPLNEQYF. For the CDR3, the DNA is TGTGCCAGCAGTCCAAACGGGCCCCTCAACGAGCAGTACTTC.

This clone showed up just a few times. This sequence joins TRBV14 and TRBJ2-3; 10 nucleotides align to TRBD2. Germline CDR1 SGHDN, CDR2 FVKESK. After removal of 5 bases from V and 3 bases from J, the junction contained 14 bases not matched to a gene. This CDR3 has 18 residues. CDR3 coding DNA: TGTGCCAGCAGCGGAGAACCTATTAGCGGGGGGACAACAGATACGCAGTATTTT. Translating gives CASSGEPISGGTTDTQYF.

V is TRBV19 and J is TRBJ2-1; D possibly corresponds to TRBD1 (5 bases). The CDR3 is 14 amino acids. Germline CDR1 reads LNHDA; CDR2 reads SQIVND (reference sequence). V lost 5 bases and J 10 bases, leaving 18 bases between the germline ends. The CDR3 DNA is TGTGCCAGTAGTGCCAGGGTGAGTTTTTTCGAGCAGTTCTTC. This codes for CASSARVSFFEQFF.

This clone appeared a single time. The CDR3 here is CASSLFPYEQYF. The CDR3, as DNA: TGCGCCAGCAGCTTGTTTCCCTACGAGCAGTACTTC. The chain couples TRBV5-1 to TRBJ2-7; D gene unclear. CDR3 length: 12 residues. Trimming removed 1 base from V and 2 bases from J, with 4 bases in between. Per germline, CDR1 SGHRS and CDR2 YFSETQ. Together with reference TRBV5-1 and TRBJ2-7, the CDR3 gives the full variable domain: KAGVTQTPRYLIKTRGQQVTLSCSPISGHRSVSWYQQTPGQGLQFLFEYFSETQRNKGNFPGRFSGRQFSNSRSEMNVSTLELGDSALYLCASSLFPYEQYFGPGTRLTVT.

The chain carries TRBV4-3 and TRBJ2-5, with D possibly TRBD2 on 6 matching bases. Germline V CDR1 and CDR2: LGHNA, YSLEER. V dropped 0 bases and J dropped 1 base, with 15 bases sitting between them. The CDR3 is made up of 17 amino acids. CDR3 in amino acids: CASSQDPLARSQETQYF. CDR3 DNA: TGCGCCAGCAGCCAAGATCCCCTAGCGAGGAGCCAAGAGACCCAGTACTTC.

Points on this clone: In the same sample, other DNA sequences code for this CDR3. V usage is TRBV5-1 and J usage is TRBJ1-1; D is ambiguous. The V end was cut by 0 bases, the J end by 2 bases, with 5 bases between. The CDR3 has 13 amino acids. Germline V lookup: CDR1 SGHRS, CDR2 YFSETQ. The CDR3: CASSLGGNTEAFF. In DNA form, the CDR3 reads TGCGCCAGCAGCTTGGGGGGAAACACTGAAGCTTTCTTT.

The V and J genes are TRBV7-8 and TRBJ2-2, with 9 bases aligning to TRBD1. The CDR3 is 17 residues long. In germline, CDR1 is SGHVS, CDR2 FQNEAQ. J was trimmed by 5 bases and V by 1 base; bases with no gene match: 8. As DNA, the CDR3 is TGTGCCAGCAGCTTAGTAATACAGGGGGCCGGAACCGGGGAGCTGTTTTTT. Translating gives CASSLVIQGAGTGELFF.

V and J are TRBV4-3 and TRBJ2-7, with a tentative D call TRBD1 (6 bases). The CDR3 has 15 amino acids. The germline CDR1 and CDR2 sequences are LGHNA and YSLEER. Trimming took 0 bases from V and 2 from J, leaving 11 bases between them. This CDR3 is CASSQDNRAPYEQYF. Written as DNA, the CDR3 is TGCGCCAGCAGCCAAGATAACAGGGCGCCCTACGAGCAGTACTTC.

This chain connects TRBV7-8 to TRBJ1-3; D gene ambiguous. Trimming removed 2 bases from V and 4 bases from J, with 3 bases in between. Germline assignment: CDR1 SGHVS and CDR2 FQNEAQ. The CDR3 has 12 amino acids. The chain's CDR3 is CASSLYGNTIYF. For the CDR3, the DNA is TGTGCCAGCAGCTTATACGGAAACACCATATATTTT.

The chain has TRBV19 and TRBJ1-5, with a weak D call TRBD1 (5 bases). Deletions cut 5 bases from V and 0 bases from J, with 11 bases between. The CDR3 is 15 residues long. Germline V gene lookup returns CDR1 LNHDA and CDR2 SQIVND (reference sequence). The chain's CDR3 is CASSPGLISNQPQHF. The CDR3 nucleotides are TGTGCCAGTAGTCCGGGACTCATTAGCAATCAGCCCCAGCATTTT. The full variable domain, in which reference TRBV19 and TRBJ1-5 provide the parts outside the CDR3, is DGGITQSPKYLFRKEGQNVTLSCEQNLNHDAMYWYRQDPGQGLRLIYYSQIVNDFQKGDIAEGYSVSREKKESFPLTVTSAQKNPTAFYLCASSPGLISNQPQHFGDGTRLSIL.

The J gene is TRBJ2-1, the V gene TRBV14; tentative D call: TRBD1 (5 bases). The germline V gene encodes CDR1 SGHDN and CDR2 FVKESK. Trimming stripped 4 bases from V and 0 bases from J, with 10 bases between. CDR3 length: 15 amino acids. The CDR3 nucleotides are TGTGCCAGCAGCCCATACAGGAGCTCCTACAATGAGCAGTTCTTC. This translates into CASSPYRSSYNEQFF.

The chain has TRBV30 and TRBJ2-1, with 9 bases matching TRBD1. With V trimmed by 4 bases and J by 7 bases, 11 bases remained unmatched. CDR3 size: 15 residues. The germline V gene has CDR1 GTSNPN and CDR2 SVGIG (reference sequence). As DNA, the CDR3 is TGTGCCTGGAACCTACCCGGGACAGGGAAGAATGAGCAGTTCTTC. This sequence encodes CAWNLPGTGKNEQFF.

This clone was seen more than once but under ten times. A clone one base away is much larger, so this may be a read error. The rearrangement uses TRBV4-2 and TRBJ1-1, with TRBD1 as a possible D gene (6 bases). Germline V gene sequence: CDR1 LGHNA, CDR2 YNFKEQ. Trimming took off 1 base at V and 0 bases at J, with 12 bases between the two ends. CDR3 size: 16 residues. CDR3 DNA: TGTGCCAGCAGCCAAGGACCAGGGGCCTTGAACACTGAAGCTTTCTTT. Translation gives CASSQGPGALNTEAFF.

V is TRBV4-2 and J is TRBJ1-6; D uncertain. The CDR3 has 17 residues. The germline CDR1 and CDR2 sequences are LGHNA and YNFKEQ. Deletions cut 3 bases from V and 6 bases from J, with 18 bases between. In DNA, the CDR3 is TGTGCCAGCAGCCACCTTGACTTGGAGGATGGTAATTCACCCCTCCACTTT. Its protein is CASSHLDLEDGNSPLHF.

With respect to this clone: Other DNA sequences within the sample encode an identical CDR3. The chain recombines TRBV30 with TRBJ2-7; D might be TRBD1 (5 bases). V lost 0 bases, J lost 4 bases, and 10 bases lay in between. This CDR3 has 13 residues. Germline values: CDR1 GTSNPN, CDR2 SVGIG (reference sequence). CDR3 loop: CAWSVGQGYEQYF. The CDR3 DNA is TGTGCCTGGAGTGTAGGGCAGGGTTACGAGCAGTACTTC.

The chain is built from TRBV5-8 and TRBJ1-1; a possible D gene is TRBD1 (5 bases). Germline values: CDR1 SGHTS, CDR2 YDEGEE. Trimming removed 0 bases at V and 10 bases at J, with 13 bases between. CDR3 length: 13 residues. DNA for the CDR3: TGTGCCAGCAGCTTGGCTATTGCAGGGAGAGCTTTCTTT. Its translation is CASSLAIAGRAFF.

This chain uses TRBV13 with TRBJ2-1, with 9 nucleotides matching TRBD2. V shed 3 bases, J shed 4 bases, and the junction held 7 bases outside the gene matches. This CDR3 has 16 residues. Germline loops: CDR1 PRHDT, CDR2 FYEKMQ (reference sequence). CDR3 coding DNA: TGTGCCAGCAGCTTCCAGACTAGCGGACCTTACAATGAGCAGTTCTTC. This translates into CASSFQTSGPYNEQFF.